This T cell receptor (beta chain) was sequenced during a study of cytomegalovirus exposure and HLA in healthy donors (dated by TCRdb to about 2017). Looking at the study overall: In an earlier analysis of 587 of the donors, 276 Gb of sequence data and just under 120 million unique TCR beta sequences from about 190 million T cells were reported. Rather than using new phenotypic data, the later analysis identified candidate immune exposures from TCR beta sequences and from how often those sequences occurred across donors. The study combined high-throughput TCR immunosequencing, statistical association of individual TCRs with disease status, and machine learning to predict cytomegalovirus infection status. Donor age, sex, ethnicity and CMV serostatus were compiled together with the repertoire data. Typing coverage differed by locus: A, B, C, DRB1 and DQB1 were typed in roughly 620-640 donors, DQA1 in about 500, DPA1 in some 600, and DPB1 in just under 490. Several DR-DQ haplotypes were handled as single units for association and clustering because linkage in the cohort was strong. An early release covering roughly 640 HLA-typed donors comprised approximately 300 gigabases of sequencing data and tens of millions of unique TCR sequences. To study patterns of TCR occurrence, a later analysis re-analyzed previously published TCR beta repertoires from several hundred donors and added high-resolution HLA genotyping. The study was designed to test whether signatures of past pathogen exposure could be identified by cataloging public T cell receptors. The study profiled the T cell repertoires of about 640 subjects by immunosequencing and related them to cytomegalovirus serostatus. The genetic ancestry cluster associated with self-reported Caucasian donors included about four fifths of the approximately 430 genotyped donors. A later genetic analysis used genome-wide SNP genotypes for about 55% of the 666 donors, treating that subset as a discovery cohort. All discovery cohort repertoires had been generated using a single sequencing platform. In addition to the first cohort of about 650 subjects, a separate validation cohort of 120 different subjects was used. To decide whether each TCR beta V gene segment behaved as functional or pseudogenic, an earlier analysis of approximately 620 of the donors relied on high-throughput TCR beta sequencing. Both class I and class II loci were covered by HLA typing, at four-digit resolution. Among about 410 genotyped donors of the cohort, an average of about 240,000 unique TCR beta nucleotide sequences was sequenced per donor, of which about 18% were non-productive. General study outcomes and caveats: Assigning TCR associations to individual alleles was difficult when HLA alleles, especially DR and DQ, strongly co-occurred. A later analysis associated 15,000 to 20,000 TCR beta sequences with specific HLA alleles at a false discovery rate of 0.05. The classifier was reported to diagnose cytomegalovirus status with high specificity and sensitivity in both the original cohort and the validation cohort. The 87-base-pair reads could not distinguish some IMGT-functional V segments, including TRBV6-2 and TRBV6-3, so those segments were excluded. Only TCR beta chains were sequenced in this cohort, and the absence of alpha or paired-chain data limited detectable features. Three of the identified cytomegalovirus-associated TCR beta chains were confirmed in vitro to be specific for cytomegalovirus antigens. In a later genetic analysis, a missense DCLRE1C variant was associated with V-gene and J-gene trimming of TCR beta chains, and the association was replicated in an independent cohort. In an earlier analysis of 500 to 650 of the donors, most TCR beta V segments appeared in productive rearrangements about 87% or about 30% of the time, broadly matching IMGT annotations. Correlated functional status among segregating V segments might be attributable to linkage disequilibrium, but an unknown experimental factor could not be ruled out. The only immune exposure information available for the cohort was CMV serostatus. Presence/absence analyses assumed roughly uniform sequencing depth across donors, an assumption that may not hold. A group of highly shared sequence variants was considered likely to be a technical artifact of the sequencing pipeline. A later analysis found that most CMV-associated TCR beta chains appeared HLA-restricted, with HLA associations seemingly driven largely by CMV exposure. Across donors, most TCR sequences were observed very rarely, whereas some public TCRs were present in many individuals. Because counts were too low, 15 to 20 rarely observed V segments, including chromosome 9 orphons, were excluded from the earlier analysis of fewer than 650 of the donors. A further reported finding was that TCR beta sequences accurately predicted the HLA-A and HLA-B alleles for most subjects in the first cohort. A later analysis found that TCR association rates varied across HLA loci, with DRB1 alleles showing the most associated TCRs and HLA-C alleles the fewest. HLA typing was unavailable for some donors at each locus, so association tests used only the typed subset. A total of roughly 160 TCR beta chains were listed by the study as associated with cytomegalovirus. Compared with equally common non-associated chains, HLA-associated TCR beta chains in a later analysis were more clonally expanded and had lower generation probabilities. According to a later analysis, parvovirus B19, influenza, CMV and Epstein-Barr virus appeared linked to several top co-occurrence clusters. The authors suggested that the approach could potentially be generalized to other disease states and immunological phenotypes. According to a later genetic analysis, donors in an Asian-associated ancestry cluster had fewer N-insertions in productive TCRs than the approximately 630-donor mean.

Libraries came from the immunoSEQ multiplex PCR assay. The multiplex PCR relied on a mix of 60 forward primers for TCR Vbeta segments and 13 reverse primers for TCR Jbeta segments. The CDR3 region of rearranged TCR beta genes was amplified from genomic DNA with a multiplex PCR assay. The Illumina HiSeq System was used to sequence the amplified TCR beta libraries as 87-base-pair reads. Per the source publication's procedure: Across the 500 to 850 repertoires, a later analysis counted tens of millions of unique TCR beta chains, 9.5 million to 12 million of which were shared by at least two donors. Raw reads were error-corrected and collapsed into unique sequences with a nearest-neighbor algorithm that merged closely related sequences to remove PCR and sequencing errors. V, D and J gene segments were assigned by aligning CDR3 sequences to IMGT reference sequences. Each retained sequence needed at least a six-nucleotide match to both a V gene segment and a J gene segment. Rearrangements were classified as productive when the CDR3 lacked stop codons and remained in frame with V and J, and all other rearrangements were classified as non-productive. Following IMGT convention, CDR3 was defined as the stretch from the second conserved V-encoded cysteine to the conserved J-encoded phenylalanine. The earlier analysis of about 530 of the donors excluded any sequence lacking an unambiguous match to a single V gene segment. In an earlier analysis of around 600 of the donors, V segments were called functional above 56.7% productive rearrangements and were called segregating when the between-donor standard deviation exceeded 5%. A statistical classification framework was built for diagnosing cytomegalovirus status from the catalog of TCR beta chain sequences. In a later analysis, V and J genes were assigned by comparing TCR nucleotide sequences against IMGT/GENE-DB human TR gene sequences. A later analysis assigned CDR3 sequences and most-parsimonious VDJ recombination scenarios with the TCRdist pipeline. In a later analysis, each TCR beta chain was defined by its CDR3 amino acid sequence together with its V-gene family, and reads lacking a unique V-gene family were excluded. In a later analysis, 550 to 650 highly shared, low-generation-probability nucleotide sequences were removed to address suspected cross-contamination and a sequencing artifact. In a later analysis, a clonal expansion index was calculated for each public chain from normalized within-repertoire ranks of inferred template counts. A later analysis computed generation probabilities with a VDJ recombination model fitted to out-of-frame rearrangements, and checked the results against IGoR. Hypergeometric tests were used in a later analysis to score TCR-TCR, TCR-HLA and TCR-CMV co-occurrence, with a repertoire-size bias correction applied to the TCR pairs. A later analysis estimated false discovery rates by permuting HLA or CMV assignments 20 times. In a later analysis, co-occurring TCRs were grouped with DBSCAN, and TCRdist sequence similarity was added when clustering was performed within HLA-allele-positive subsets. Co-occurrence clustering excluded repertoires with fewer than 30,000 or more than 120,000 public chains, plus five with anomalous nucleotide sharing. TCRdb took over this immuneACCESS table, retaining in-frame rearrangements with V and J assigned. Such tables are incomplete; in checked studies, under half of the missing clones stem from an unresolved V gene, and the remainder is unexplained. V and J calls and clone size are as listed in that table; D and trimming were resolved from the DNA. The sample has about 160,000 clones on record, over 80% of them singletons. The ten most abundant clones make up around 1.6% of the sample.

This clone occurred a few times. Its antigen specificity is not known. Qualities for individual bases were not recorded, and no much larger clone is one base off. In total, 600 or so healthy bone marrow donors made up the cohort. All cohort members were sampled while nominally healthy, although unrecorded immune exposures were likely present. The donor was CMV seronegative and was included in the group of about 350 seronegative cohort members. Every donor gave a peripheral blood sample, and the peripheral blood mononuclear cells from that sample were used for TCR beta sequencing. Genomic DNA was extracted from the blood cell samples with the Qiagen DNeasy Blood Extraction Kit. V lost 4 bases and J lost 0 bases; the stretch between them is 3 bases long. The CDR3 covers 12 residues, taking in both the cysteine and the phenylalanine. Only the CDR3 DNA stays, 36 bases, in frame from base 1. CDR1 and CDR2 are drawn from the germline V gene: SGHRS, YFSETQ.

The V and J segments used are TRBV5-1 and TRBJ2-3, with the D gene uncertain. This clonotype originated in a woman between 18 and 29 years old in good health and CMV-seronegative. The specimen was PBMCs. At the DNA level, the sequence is TGCGCCAGCAGCATAAGCACAGATACGCAGTATTTT. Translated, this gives CASSISTDTQYF. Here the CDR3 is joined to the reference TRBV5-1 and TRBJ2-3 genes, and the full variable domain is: KAGVTQTPRYLIKTRGQQVTLSCSPISGHRSVSWYQQTPGQGLQFLFEYFSETQRNKGNFPGRFSGRQFSNSRSEMNVSTLELGDSALYLCASSISTDTQYFGPGTRLTVL.